The 13 T cell receptor beta chains reported below all come from one sample, sequenced in a study of regulatory T cells in long-lasting Graves disease. Investigators prepared the TCR beta libraries by applying iRepertoire HTBI primers and Arm-PCR of CDR3 regions. TCRdb itself ran the multiplex PCR reads through MiXCR, one entry per CDR3 protein. The sample carries about 220,000 distinct CDR3 sequences, around a fifth recorded once. Time point here: newly diagnosed GD, antithyroid drugs for less than 3 months. Scientists built the TCR library using RNA that was extracted from PBMCs. The data were also submitted as part of a second study, on T cells in Graves' hyperthyroidism and ophthalmopathy.

The sample consisted of peripheral blood mononuclear cells (PBMCs), taken at new diagnosis, from a patient treated with antithyroid drugs. The receptor set was obtained from a woman aged 25 to 39 with Graves disease.

This clonotype has ten or more counts. V and J are TRBV11-2 and TRBJ1-4; 8 bases map to TRBD1. The J segment lost 8 bases and the V segment lost 3 bases, leaving 2 bases of the junction unmatched. The CDR3 totals 13 residues. The V gene's germline CDR1 is SGHAT and CDR2 FQNNGV. CDR3 DNA sequence: TGTGCCAGCAGCTTTGGACAGGGAGAAAAACTGTTTTTT. Residues: CASSFGQGEKLFF.

This clonotype was counted at least ten times. The J gene is TRBJ2-1, the V gene TRBV15; a weak D match, TRBD2 (6 bases). The CDR3 length is 17 residues. V lost 0 bases and J lost 2, with 14 bases in between. In germline, CDR1 is LNHNV, CDR2 YYDKDF (reference sequence). The CDR3 region has the DNA TGTGCCACCAGCAGAGATCCTCGACTAGAGGCCTACAATGAGCAGTTCTTC. It translates to CATSRDPRLEAYNEQFF.

This clonotype was seen repeatedly, ten times or more. V usage is TRBV7-2 and J usage is TRBJ2-7, with 11 bases aligning to TRBD2. The ends lost 1 base at V and 5 bases at J; junction bases unmatched: 13. The CDR3 runs 18 residues. Germline values: CDR1 SGHTA, CDR2 FQGNSA. CDR3 sequence: CASSLVVGVTSGIHEQYF. CDR3 nucleotides: TGTGCCAGCAGCTTAGTAGTAGGGGTGACTAGCGGGATACACGAGCAGTACTTC.

The genes are TRBV4-2 and TRBJ1-2; D not certain. Germline loops: CDR1 LGHNA, CDR2 YNFKEQ. Trimming stripped 0 bases from V and 2 bases from J, with 10 bases between. This CDR3 has 15 amino acids. The CDR3 nucleotides are TGTGCCAGCAGCCAAGATCGCGTCGGAAACTATGGCTACACCTTC. Encoded protein: CASSQDRVGNYGYTF.

This rearrangement joins TRBV30 to TRBJ1-3; D uncertain. CDR3 length: 16 amino acids. V lost 2 bases and J lost 0, with 14 bases in between. Germline values: CDR1 GTSNPN, CDR2 SVGIG (reference sequence). CDR3 in DNA: TGTGCCTGGAGTCGTTGGACTTTGAACTCTGGAAACACCATATATTTT. As protein: CAWSRWTLNSGNTIYF.

This clonotype has only a few counts. At one end the junction does not follow the germline gene, possibly because of a read error. The chain links TRBV11-2 to TRBJ2-1, with D possibly being TRBD1 (5 bases). The CDR3 sequence is 15 residues long. Per germline, CDR1 SGHAT and CDR2 FQNNGV. The CDR3 is CASSLARGPLEEQFF. The CDR3 coding sequence is TGTGCCAGCAGCTTAGCTAGGGGCCCTCTAGAGGAGCAGTTCTTT. The whole variable domain, remainder taken from reference TRBV11-2 and TRBJ2-1, is EAGVAQSPRYKIIEKRQSVAFWCNPISGHATLYWYQQILGQGPKLLIQFQNNGVVDDSQLPKDRFSAERLKGVDSTLKIQPAKLEDSAVYLCASSLARGPLEEQFFGPGTRLTVL.

This clonotype came up many times. This chain uses TRBV7-8 with TRBJ1-1; D gene uncertain. V lost 4 bases to trimming and J lost 6 bases, with 6 bases between them. From germline, CDR1 is SGHVS and CDR2 FQNEAQ. This CDR3 has 11 amino acids. The CDR3 nucleotides are TGTGCCAGCAGCTCTCGGGCTGAAGCTTTCTTT. It codes for CASSSRAEAFF.

This chain connects TRBV7-2 to TRBJ2-1; D is unresolved. The CDR3 loop spans 13 amino acids. The V and J ends lost 5 bases and 9 bases respectively, with 14 bases between them. Germline V gene lookup returns CDR1 SGHTA and CDR2 FQGNSA. The CDR3 spells CASSLFSRVEQFF. The CDR3 nucleotides are TGTGCCAGCAGCCTTTTTAGCAGAGTTGAGCAGTTCTTC.

This clonotype was recorded many times. The rearrangement links TRBV28 to TRBJ1-1; no firm D call. V dropped 6 bases and J dropped 1 base, with 15 bases sitting between them. CDR3 length equals 15 residues. Looked up from germline, CDR1 is MDHEN and CDR2 is SYDVKM. DNA of the CDR3: TGTGCCAGCAGACGGGCAGGATTACAGAACACTGAAGCTTTCTTT. This sequence encodes CASRRAGLQNTEAFF.

The chain recombines TRBV4-1 with TRBJ1-3; D might be TRBD1 (5 bases). V shed 1 base and J shed 0 bases, with 19 bases lying between them. The CDR3 extends over 19 amino acids. The germline CDR1 and CDR2 sequences are MGHRA and YSYEKL. The CDR3 sequence is CASSQARGEGVASGNTIYF. Here the CDR3 DNA reads TGCGCCAGCAGCCAAGCGAGGGGTGAAGGGGTTGCCTCTGGAAACACCATATATTTT.

The sample holds many counts of this clonotype. The gene calls are TRBV20-1 and TRBJ1-4, with D tentatively TRBD1 (6 bases). Trimming cost V 3 bases and J 7 bases, with 15 bases left between them. Per the germline V gene, CDR1 is DFQATT and CDR2 is SNEGSKA (reference sequence). The CDR3 is 14 amino acids. DNA of the CDR3: TGCAGTGCTAGTCGGGGCAGGGGCGGTGAAAAACTGTTTTTT. Its translation is CSASRGRGGEKLFF.

This clonotype was recorded at least ten times. The genes are TRBV5-6 and TRBJ1-5; D may be TRBD1 (5 bases). Trimming pared 1 base from V and 1 base from J, leaving 6 bases between. CDR1 and CDR2 (germline): SGHDT, YYEEEE. The CDR3 loop spans 14 amino acids. CDR3 sequence reads: CASSLQGSNQPQHF. The CDR3 region has the DNA TGTGCCAGCAGCTTGCAGGGAAGCAATCAGCCCCAGCATTTT.

This clonotype was counted at least ten times. The V gene is TRBV12-3 or TRBV12-4, the J gene TRBJ2-5; 12 nucleotides agree with TRBD2. There are 14 residues in the CDR3. J lost 5 bases, V lost 6 bases, and 4 bases had no gene match. This CDR3 is CASSPSGGGETQYF. Here the CDR3 DNA reads TGTGCCAGCAGCCCTAGCGGGGGGGGGGAGACCCAGTACTTC.